The next 16 T cell receptor beta chains were all read from a single sample in a study of blood T cell repertoires in COVID-19. Here immunoSEQ multiplex PCR was the method, and the copy in TCRdb shows in-frame clones only, minus some. The sample holds over 70,000 clones, roughly three quarters seen once. The source material was peripheral blood. These receptors originate from a woman of 80 years or more with acute or convalescent COVID-19.

This chain connects TRBV27 to TRBJ2-2; 10 bases match TRBD2. Germline CDR1 and CDR2: MNHEY and SMNVEV (reference sequence). J lost 7 bases, V lost 5 bases, and 7 bases had no gene match. This CDR3 contains 15 residues. As DNA, the CDR3 is TGTGCCAGCAGTCCGGGACTAGCGAGGGGCGGGGAGCTGTTTTTT. Translation: CASSPGLARGGELFF.

V gene TRBV28 combines with J gene TRBJ2-7; TRBD1 aligns across 8 bases. There are 14 residues in the CDR3. Germline trimming cut 10 bases from V and 0 bases from J; bases unmatched to any gene: 8. Per germline, CDR1 MDHEN and CDR2 SYDVKM. The CDR3 DNA follows: TGTGCCACCTACAGGGGGAGTAGCTCCTACGAGCAGTACTTC. Encoded protein: CATYRGSSSYEQYF. The whole variable domain, filled in from reference TRBV28 and TRBJ2-7, reads DVKVTQSSRYLVKRTGEKVFLECVQDMDHENMFWYRQDPGLGLRLIYFSYDVKMKEKGDIPEGYSVSREKKERFSLILESASTNQTSMYLCATYRGSSSYEQYFGPGTRLTVT.

V and J are TRBV7-2 and TRBJ2-1; possibly TRBD2 for D (5 bases). The germline V gene has CDR1 SGHTA and CDR2 FQGNSA. The CDR3 has 17 residues. Trimming shortened V by 3 bases and J by 6 bases, and 21 bases separated the two germline ends. Here the CDR3 reads CASSFMTRASRGNEQFF. In nucleotides, the CDR3 is TGTGCCAGCAGCTTTATGACGCGGGCGTCTCGGGGCAATGAGCAGTTCTTC. Full variable domain (rest looked up from reference TRBV7-2 and TRBJ2-1): GAGVSQSPSNKVTEKGKDVELRCDPISGHTALYWYRQSLGQGLEFLIYFQGNSAPDKSGLPSDRFSAERTGGSVSTLTIQRTQQEDSAVYLCASSFMTRASRGNEQFFGPGTRLTVL.

This chain joins TRBV28 and TRBJ2-1; 12 positions agree with TRBD2. The germline CDR1 and CDR2 sequences are MDHEN and SYDVKM. The CDR3 covers 19 residues. Trimming at V came to 5 bases and at J to 0 bases, leaving 11 bases not matched to a gene. The CDR3 spells CASSLKGLAGTSSYNEQFF. The CDR3 DNA reads TGTGCCAGCAGTCTCAAGGGACTAGCGGGTACGTCCTCCTACAATGAGCAGTTCTTC.

The CDR3 region is CAWSTGQGTSGANVLTF. In DNA, the CDR3 is TGTGCCTGGAGTACCGGACAGGGGACATCTGGGGCCAACGTCCTGACTTTC. The V gene is TRBV30, the J gene TRBJ2-6; TRBD1 aligns across 9 bases. With V trimmed by 2 bases and J by 1 base, 6 bases remained unmatched. CDR3 length: 17 residues. CDR1 is GTSNPN, CDR2 SVGIG, per germline (reference sequence).

J is TRBJ2-5 and V is TRBV11-2, with 11 bases matching TRBD2. V lost 5 bases and J lost 4; bases outside the gene matches: 6. CDR3 length: 15 amino acids. Germline V gives CDR1 SGHAT, CDR2 FQNNGV. The CDR3 protein is CASSHSGRGRETQYF. DNA of the CDR3: TGTGCCAGCAGCCATAGCGGGAGGGGTAGAGAGACCCAGTACTTC.

This sequence joins TRBV6-5 and TRBJ1-3, with TRBD1 matching over 9 bases. Germline V gene lookup returns CDR1 MNHEY and CDR2 SVGAGI. This CDR3 is built from 16 residues. V shed 0 bases, J shed 4 bases, and the junction held 4 bases outside the gene matches. CDR3 sequence (DNA): TGTGCCAGCAGTTACTCAGCCGGGACAGGGGGAAACACCATATATTTT. This encodes CASSYSAGTGGNTIYF.

The chain employs TRBV11-2 and TRBJ1-4, with D maybe TRBD1 (5 bases). The V gene's germline CDR1 is SGHAT and CDR2 FQNNGV. With 8 bases removed from V and 1 base from J, the gap between germline ends came to 14 bases. This CDR3 comprises 15 residues. CDR3 nucleotides: TGTGCCAGCTATCCAGGGCTGGGAACTAATGAAAAACTGTTTTTT. This codes for CASYPGLGTNEKLFF.

This clone was seen only a few times. The chain combines TRBV7-9 with TRBJ2-3; 8 bases are a match to TRBD1. This CDR3 comprises 15 residues. CDR1 and CDR2 from the germline V gene are SEHNR and FQNEAQ (reference sequence). V was pared by 5 bases and J by 6 bases, with 10 bases of the junction left unmatched. Written as DNA, the CDR3 is TGTGCCAGCAGCCGAAGCCGGGACAGGTGGGATACGCAGTATTTT. Translated, it gives CASSRSRDRWDTQYF.

V gene TRBV4-2 combines with J gene TRBJ2-7; 8 bases map to TRBD1. The CDR3 runs 15 residues. Trimming cost V 2 bases and J 7 bases; bases outside gene matches: 10. Germline CDR1 and CDR2: LGHNA and YNFKEQ. CDR3 sequence (DNA): TGTGCCAGCAGCCAAACGCGTCAGGGGGCGAGGGAGCAGTACTTC. Encoded protein: CASSQTRQGAREQYF.

The rearrangement joins TRBV19 to TRBJ2-5, with D perhaps matching TRBD1 (5 bases). This CDR3 has 13 residues. Germline CDR1 LNHDA, CDR2 SQIVND (reference sequence). With 6 bases removed from V and 3 bases from J, the gap between germline ends came to 11 bases. The CDR3 DNA is TGTGCCAGTAGCCTTTCGACAGAAGAGACCCAGTACTTC. It specifies CASSLSTEETQYF.

This sequence joins TRBV7-8 and TRBJ2-1, with 10 positions matching TRBD2. Germline lookup yields CDR1 SGHVS and CDR2 FQNEAQ. The CDR3 sequence is 16 residues long. V was clipped by 5 bases and J by 7 bases; unmatched bases: 11. The CDR3 here is CASSRESGRAGNEQFF. Written as DNA, the CDR3 is TGTGCCAGCAGCCGAGAAAGCGGGAGGGCCGGGAATGAGCAGTTCTTC.

CDR3 loop: CASRQGLAGTDTQYF. For the CDR3, the DNA is TGTGCCAGCAGACAGGGACTAGCGGGCACAGATACGCAGTATTTT. This rearrangement joins TRBV6-4 to TRBJ2-3; 11 bases map to TRBD2. Germline-derived CDR1 and CDR2 are MRHNA and SNTAGT. The trim removed 6 bases at V and 1 base at J, leaving 3 bases unmatched. This CDR3 contains 15 residues.

DNA of the CDR3: TGTGCCAGCAGCTCCCCCGAGGCAAACTTTGGAAACACCATATATTTT. Its translation is CASSSPEANFGNTIYF. This rearrangement joins TRBV9 to TRBJ1-3; D remains ambiguous. Germline CDR1 SGDLS, CDR2 YYNGEE. The germline V and J ends were trimmed by 4 bases and 3 bases, with 17 bases remaining between them. The CDR3 is 16 amino acids.

The rearrangement joins TRBV27 to TRBJ2-2; D is uncertain. CDR3 size: 12 residues. Germline CDR1 MNHEY, CDR2 SMNVEV (reference sequence). The V end was cut by 11 bases, the J end by 3 bases, with 10 bases between. In DNA, the CDR3 is TGTGCCGGCGGTCGAGACACCGGGGAGCTGTTTTTT. It translates to CAGGRDTGELFF.

V gene TRBV19 combines with J gene TRBJ2-1; 9 bases agree with TRBD2. The CDR3 runs to 15 residues. Germline V lookup: CDR1 LNHDA, CDR2 SQIVND (reference sequence). V shed 7 bases and J 9 bases; nucleotides not matched to a gene: 13. The CDR3 nucleotides read TGTGCCAGTACCCCGACTAGCGGAGTACATGTTGAGCAGTTCTTC. Its protein product is CASTPTSGVHVEQFF.